This T cell receptor beta chain came from a study of T cell clones after liver transplantation. About the research overall: In this trial, immunosuppression withdrawal was attempted within 2 years of liver transplant. Blood was drawn pre-transplant, before withdrawal, and after full or failed withdrawal.

Profiling relied on immunoSEQ multiplex PCR, and the TCRdb table lists in-frame clones only, not all of them. The sample records about 120,000 clones, 90% being singletons. The J segment lost 7 bases and the V segment lost 6 bases, leaving 8 bases of the junction unmatched. The CDR3 runs to 14 residues. Germline V gene lookup returns CDR1 MNHEY and CDR2 SVGAGI. This rearrangement joins TRBV6-5 to TRBJ1-5; 8 bases are a match to TRBD1. Sequencing was performed on CD4+ T cells from blood, taken 12 months after liver transplant. The TCR was taken from a human patient who received a liver transplant. Some T cells may be transferred from the graft donor. The CDR3 loop reads CASSPGQGYQPQHF. DNA of the CDR3: TGTGCCAGCAGCCCCGGACAGGGCTACCAGCCCCAGCATTTT.